This is a list of T cell receptor beta chains from one sample in a study of human T cells and chemical hapten exposure. TCRdb analysed the RACE reads with MiXCR anew, one entry per CDR3 protein. The table shows 250,000 or so distinct CDR3 sequences, with approximately 7.5% occurring only once. This sample comprised whole blood, obtained in connection with sensitization to the hapten diphenylcyclopropenone (DPC). The receptors come from a man younger than 35 with alopecia areata. Some clones in this sample may be carry-over from other donors' samples. Both conserved end residues are part of each CDR3. Only part of the rows carry a size: once, few, many, or a class if the clone is expanded.

v_gene	abundance	j_gene	CDR3aa
TRBV6-2/TRBV6-3	.	TRBJ2-1	CASSYTMDEQFF
TRBV7-9	few	TRBJ1-6	CASSYTGLGNSPLHF
TRBV14	few	TRBJ1-2	CASSQLQGNTYGYTF
TRBV6-2/TRBV6-3	few	TRBJ2-2	CASRPQGIHGELFF
TRBV9	.	TRBJ1-3	CASSVLPGQGDLSGNTIYF
TRBV7-8	once	TRBJ1-4	CASSLYPSRATNEKLFF
TRBV6-5	few	TRBJ1-5	CASNPVRTDSDGQPQHF
TRBV6-2/TRBV6-3	many	TRBJ2-1	CASSRTAGNEQFF
TRBV14	.	TRBJ1-1	CASSHVGGEAFF
TRBV29-1	many	TRBJ1-5	CSVALGTGSQPQHF
TRBV9	many	TRBJ1-5	CASSKTGDNQPQHF
TRBV4-2	few	TRBJ1-1	CASSQDRDREAFF
TRBV6-6	.	TRBJ2-1	CASSPTYNEQFF
TRBV9	few	TRBJ2-5	CASSARDSQQETQYF
TRBV7-9	.	TRBJ2-1	CASSLEAAPYNEQFF
TRBV4-1	few	TRBJ2-5	CASSHVTNYQETQYF
TRBV6-2/TRBV6-3	.	TRBJ2-3	CASSRGLAGGPPDTQYF
TRBV18	many	TRBJ1-3	CASSPPVYSGNTIYF
TRBV7-2	few	TRBJ1-2	CASSTGQAPGDGYTF
TRBV7-9	few	TRBJ1-2	CASSSGQGQSMRYGYTF
TRBV6-1	many	TRBJ1-1	CASSVDRVGTEAFF
TRBV5-5	many	TRBJ1-5	CASSLEGQPQHF
TRBV27	many	TRBJ1-1	CASSKTVATEAFF
TRBV6-5	.	TRBJ2-7	CASSSGGENYEQYF
TRBV15	few	TRBJ2-3	CATSRVAGGRDTQYF
TRBV6-2/TRBV6-3	.	TRBJ2-1	CASVHSGTGNHEQFF